These 20 T cell receptor beta chains originate from one sample sequenced in a study of T cell repertoires in cytomegalovirus infection. TCRdb reprocessed the reads via MiXCR and lists one record per CDR3 protein. The sample holds about 260,000 distinct CDR3 sequences, roughly 13% seen once. The sequencing sample was made of PBMCs. Every receptor here comes from a human donor in good health (CMV status not recorded). Some clones in this sample may be carry-over from other donors' samples.

This clonotype has just a few counts. The chain couples TRBV29-1 to TRBJ2-3; D may correspond to TRBD1 or TRBD2 (5 bases each). This CDR3 contains 16 residues. Trimming shortened V by 2 bases and J by 4 bases, and 19 bases separated the two germline ends. CDR1 and CDR2 from the germline V gene are SQVTM and ANQGSEA. CDR3 sequence reads: CSVESSRGGFSDTQYF. The CDR3 DNA follows: TGCAGCGTTGAAAGCTCCCGGGGCGGTTTTTCAGATACGCAGTATTTT.

This clonotype was seen a handful of times. The chain couples TRBV28 to TRBJ2-3; D not resolved. CDR1 and CDR2 from the germline V gene are MDHEN and SYDVKM. V lost 2 bases to trimming and J lost 3 bases, with 15 bases between them. This CDR3 contains 16 residues. The CDR3 sequence: CASSLGYTRITDTQYF. The CDR3 DNA reads TGTGCCAGCAGTTTAGGCTATACGAGGATTACAGATACGCAGTATTTT.

The CDR3 DNA sequence: TGTGCCAGCAGCTTACCGATCAGCGGGGAGCTGTTTTTT. This translates into CASSLPISGELFF. The rearrangement uses TRBV11-2 and TRBJ2-2; D is ambiguous. Trimming left V 2 bases short and J 7 bases short, with 8 bases between. CDR1 and CDR2 from the germline V gene are SGHAT and FQNNGV. The CDR3 has 13 residues.

This clonotype has at least ten counts. The chain uses TRBV7-9 and TRBJ2-7; 7 bases are shared with TRBD2. The V segment lost 10 bases and the J segment 4 bases; nucleotides outside the gene matches: 10. Germline loops: CDR1 SEHNR, CDR2 FQNEAQ (reference sequence). CDR3 length: 13 residues. In DNA, the CDR3 is TGTGCCACCGGGACTAACGAGGGTTACGAGCAGTACTTC. Translating it yields CATGTNEGYEQYF.

This clonotype was seen many times. The chain combines TRBV6-6 with TRBJ2-7; TRBD2 is a possible D gene (5 bases). The V end lost 5 bases, the J end lost 6 bases, and 11 bases lay between the germline ends. This CDR3 is built from 12 residues. Germline assignment: CDR1 MNHNY and CDR2 SVGAGI (reference sequence). CDR3 sequence (DNA): TGTGCCAGCAGTAATCTTCGGGGCGAGCAGTACTTC. It yields the protein CASSNLRGEQYF.

This clonotype was detected many times. The V and J genes are TRBV7-2 and TRBJ2-3; D possibly uses TRBD1 or TRBD2 (5 bases each). V shed 5 bases and J shed 6 bases, with 18 bases lying between them. Germline CDR1 and CDR2: SGHTA and FQGNSA. The CDR3 has 15 residues. The CDR3 loop reads CASSNRDGPRDTQYF. The CDR3 bases are TGTGCCAGCAGCAACCGGGACGGACCCAGGGATACGCAGTATTTT.

This chain joins TRBV7-3 and TRBJ2-5; D tentatively reads TRBD1 or TRBD2 (5 bases each). V lost 5 bases to trimming and J lost 4 bases, with 11 bases between them. Germline V gene sequence: CDR1 SGHTA, CDR2 FQGTGA. This CDR3 has 13 amino acids. The CDR3 is CASSPRGAETQYF. CDR3 bases: TGTGCCAGCAGCCCTCGGGGCGCAGAGACCCAGTACTTC.

This clonotype has ten or more counts. The gene calls are TRBV10-3 and TRBJ1-1; 9 bases are shared with TRBD1. Germline CDR1 ENHRY, CDR2 SYGVKD. CDR3 length equals 15 residues. With V trimmed by 11 bases and J by 1 base, 11 bases remained unmatched. This chain's CDR3 is CAVLTGGVGNTEAFF. DNA of the CDR3: TGTGCCGTTCTAACAGGGGGCGTAGGGAACACTGAAGCTTTCTTT.

The rearrangement links TRBV10-1 to TRBJ2-2; the D gene is possibly TRBD1 (6 bases). Germline CDR1 is WNHNN and CDR2 is SYGVQD (reference sequence). V dropped 6 bases and J dropped 6 bases, with 20 bases sitting between them. The CDR3 consists of 16 residues. CDR3 sequence reads: CASSRGPFPFAGELFF. DNA of the CDR3: TGCGCCAGCAGCAGGGGACCCTTCCCCTTCGCCGGGGAGCTGTTTTTT.

This clonotype was picked up many times. This chain links TRBV12-3 or TRBV12-4 with TRBJ1-5; D not certain. There are 14 residues in the CDR3. Trimming stripped 3 bases from V and 0 bases from J, with 6 bases between. In nucleotides, the CDR3 is TGTGCCAGCAGTTTTCTGGGTAGCAATCAGCCCCAGCATTTT. Translating gives CASSFLGSNQPQHF.

This clonotype was observed a few times. The chain has TRBV11-2 and TRBJ2-3; TRBD2 matches at 9 bases. The trim removed 2 bases at V and 1 base at J, leaving 7 bases unmatched. This CDR3 is 17 amino acids long. Germline V gene lookup returns CDR1 SGHAT and CDR2 FQNNGV. Written as DNA, the CDR3 is TGTGCCAGCAGCTTAAGCCTAGCGGGGCTGGGCACAGATACGCAGTATTTT. This codes for CASSLSLAGLGTDTQYF.

V and J are TRBV10-3 and TRBJ1-5; D is uncertain. CDR1 is ENHRY, CDR2 SYGVKD, per germline. The germline V and J ends were trimmed by 3 bases and 1 base, with 7 bases remaining between them. CDR3 length: 14 amino acids. The CDR3 protein is CAISDSGSNQPQHF. In nucleotides, the CDR3 is TGTGCCATCAGTGATTCGGGGAGCAATCAGCCCCAGCATTTT.

The rearrangement uses TRBV27 and TRBJ2-7; 8 nucleotides align to TRBD2. Per the germline V gene, CDR1 is MNHEY and CDR2 is SMNVEV (reference sequence). CDR3 length: 18 amino acids. V lost 2 bases and J lost 3; bases outside the gene matches: 15. CDR3 bases: TGTGCCAGCAGTTTAACCCCAGGGCTGATAGCGGGGTTCTACGAGCAGTACTTC. Translated: CASSLTPGLIAGFYEQYF.

With regard to this clonotype: Relative to the germline gene, one junction end is altered; a read error may explain this. The chain couples TRBV20-1 to TRBJ2-5, with 12 bases fitting TRBD1. This CDR3 spans 15 amino acids. The germline gives CDR1 DFQATT, CDR2 SNEGSKA (reference sequence). The CDR3 is CSAGTGGAPQETRYF. CDR3 nucleotides: TGCAGTGCCGGGACAGGGGGCGCCCCGCAAGAGACCCGGTACTTC.

The rearrangement links TRBV12-3 or TRBV12-4 to TRBJ1-5; tentative D call: TRBD1 (5 bases). Trimming shortened V by 7 bases and J by 7 bases, and 14 bases separated the two germline ends. The CDR3 spans 13 residues. The CDR3 protein is CASMGRGGQPQHF. The CDR3 nucleotides read TGTGCCAGCATGGGGAGGGGAGGCCAGCCCCAGCATTTT.

The chain joins TRBV6-6 to TRBJ2-5; D is possibly TRBD2 (7 bases). CDR3 length: 16 residues. The V end lost 6 bases, the J end lost 6 bases, and 23 bases lay between the germline ends. The germline CDR1 and CDR2 sequences are MNHNY and SVGAGI (reference sequence). The CDR3 here is CASSHPSRGAMKTQYF. CDR3 coding DNA: TGTGCCAGCAGCCACCCCAGTCGGGGGGCCATGAAGACCCAGTACTTC.

There are many counts of this clonotype. J is TRBJ2-3 and V is TRBV7-2; 8 nucleotides align to TRBD2. From germline, CDR1 is SGHTA and CDR2 FQGNSA. J was trimmed by 2 bases and V by 8 bases; bases with no gene match: 18. The CDR3 spans 18 residues. CDR3 residues: CASPLAWDQRGTTDTQYF. The DNA of the CDR3 is TGTGCCAGCCCTCTTGCCTGGGACCAGCGGGGGACCACAGATACGCAGTATTTT.

This clonotype was recorded many times. V and J are TRBV12-3 or TRBV12-4 and TRBJ1-6; D is unclear. V gave up 6 bases and J gave up 0 bases, with 21 bases separating them. CDR3 length equals 19 residues. CDR3 nucleotide sequence: TGTGCCAGCAGCCCTCTAGGGATTGGACTAAGCTCCTATAATTCACCCCTCCACTTT. Translating it yields CASSPLGIGLSSYNSPLHF.

The V call is TRBV3-1, the J call TRBJ1-1; D gene uncertain. The CDR3 is 12 amino acids. Germline V gene data show CDR1 as LGHDT and CDR2 as YNNKEL (reference sequence). V lost 3 bases and J lost 11, with 13 bases in between. CDR3 loop: CASSQSEREAFF. The CDR3 DNA is TGTGCCAGCAGCCAGAGCGAACGGGAGGCTTTCTTT.

Many counts were recorded for this clonotype. This chain links TRBV12-3 or TRBV12-4 with TRBJ1-2; TRBD1 might be the D (5 bases). Trimming stripped 6 bases from V and 5 bases from J, with 19 bases between. CDR3 length: 15 residues. The DNA for the CDR3 is TGTGCCAGCAGCGTTACGGGACGGCAGACATATGGCTACACCTTC. Protein sequence: CASSVTGRQTYGYTF.